This T cell receptor beta chain was recorded in a study of T cells in Graves' hyperthyroidism and ophthalmopathy. Findings and limits, study-wide: Also found in blood were most expanded thyroid clonotypes above 0.001.

The V gene lost 3 bases and the J gene lost 7 bases, with 10 bases spanning the gap. Germline assignment: CDR1 DFQATT and CDR2 SNEGSKA (reference sequence). The CDR3 runs 11 residues. PBMCs were obtained from approximately 10 ml fresh peripheral blood. The investigators amplified TCR beta CDR3 regions from RNA transcripts. With the HTBI primer set, the TCR CDR3 went through a first round of RT-PCR. TCRdb reprocessed the multiplex PCR reads via MiXCR and lists one record per CDR3 protein. This sample has approximately 690,000 distinct CDR3 sequences, with 20% to 25% found just once. In regard to this clonotype: Its cognate antigen is unknown.

The sequenced sample was blood. The chain combines TRBV20-1 with TRBJ2-7; tentative D call: TRBD1 (6 bases). This TCR came from a man younger than 45 with Graves' ophthalmopathy. The CDR3 DNA is TGCAGTGCTAGCAGGGGAAATGAGCAGTACTTC. It specifies CSASRGNEQYF.